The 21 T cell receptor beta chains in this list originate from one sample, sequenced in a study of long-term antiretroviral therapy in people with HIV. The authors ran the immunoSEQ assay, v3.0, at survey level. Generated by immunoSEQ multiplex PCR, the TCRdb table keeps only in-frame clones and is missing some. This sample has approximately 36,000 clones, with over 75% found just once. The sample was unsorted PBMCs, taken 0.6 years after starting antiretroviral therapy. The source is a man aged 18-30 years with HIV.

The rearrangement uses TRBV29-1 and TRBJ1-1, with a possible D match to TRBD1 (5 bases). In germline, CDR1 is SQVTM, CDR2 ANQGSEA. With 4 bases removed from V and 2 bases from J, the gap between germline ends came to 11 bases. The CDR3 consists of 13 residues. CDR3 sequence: CSVVGGLNTEAFF. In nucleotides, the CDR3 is TGCAGCGTTGTGGGGGGTTTAAACACTGAAGCTTTCTTT.

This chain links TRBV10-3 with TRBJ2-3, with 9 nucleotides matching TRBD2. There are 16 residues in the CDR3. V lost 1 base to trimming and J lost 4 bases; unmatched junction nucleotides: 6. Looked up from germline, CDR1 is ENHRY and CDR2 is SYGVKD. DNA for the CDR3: TGTGCCATCAGTGAGTATGCGGGAGGGCCCGCAGATACGCAGTATTTT. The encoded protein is CAISEYAGGPADTQYF.

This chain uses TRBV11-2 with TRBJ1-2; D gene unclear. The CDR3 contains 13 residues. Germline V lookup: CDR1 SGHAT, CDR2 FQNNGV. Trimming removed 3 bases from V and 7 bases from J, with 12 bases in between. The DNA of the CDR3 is TGTGCCAGCAGCTTTAGCATCTCCAGTGGCTACACCTTC. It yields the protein CASSFSISSGYTF.

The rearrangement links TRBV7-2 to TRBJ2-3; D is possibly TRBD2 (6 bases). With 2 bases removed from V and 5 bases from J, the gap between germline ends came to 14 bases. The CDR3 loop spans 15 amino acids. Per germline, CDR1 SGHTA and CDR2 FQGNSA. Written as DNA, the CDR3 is TGTGCCAGCAGCTTAATCGGGCTAGCGCAAGATACGCAGTATTTT. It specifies CASSLIGLAQDTQYF.

CDR3 DNA sequence: TGTGCCAGCAGCCAAGGGGGGACAGATACGCAGTATTTT. This encodes CASSQGGTDTQYF. This chain uses TRBV14 with TRBJ2-3; either TRBD1 or TRBD2 may fit D (5 bases each). Trimming pared 1 base from V and 3 bases from J, leaving 5 bases between. CDR1 and CDR2 (germline): SGHDN, FVKESK. The CDR3 has 13 amino acids.

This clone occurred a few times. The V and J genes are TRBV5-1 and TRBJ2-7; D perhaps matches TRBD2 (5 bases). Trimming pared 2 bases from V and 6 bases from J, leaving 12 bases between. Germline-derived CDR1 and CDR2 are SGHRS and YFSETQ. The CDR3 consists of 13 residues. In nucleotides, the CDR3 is TGCGCCAGCAGCTTCGGGGATGTAAGCGAGCAGTACTTC. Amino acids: CASSFGDVSEQYF.

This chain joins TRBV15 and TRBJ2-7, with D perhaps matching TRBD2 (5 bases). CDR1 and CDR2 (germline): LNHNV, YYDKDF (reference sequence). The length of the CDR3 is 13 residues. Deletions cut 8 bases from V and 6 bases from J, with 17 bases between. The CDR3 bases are TGTGCCACCTACCCGGGAAGGACCAGCGAGCAGTACTTC. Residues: CATYPGRTSEQYF.

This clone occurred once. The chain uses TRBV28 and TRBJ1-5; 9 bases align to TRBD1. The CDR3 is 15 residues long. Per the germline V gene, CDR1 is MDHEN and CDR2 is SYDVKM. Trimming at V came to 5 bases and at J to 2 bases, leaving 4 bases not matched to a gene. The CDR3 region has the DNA TGTGCCAGCAGTCCTACAGGGGGCCGCAATCAGCCCCAGCATTTT. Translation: CASSPTGGRNQPQHF.

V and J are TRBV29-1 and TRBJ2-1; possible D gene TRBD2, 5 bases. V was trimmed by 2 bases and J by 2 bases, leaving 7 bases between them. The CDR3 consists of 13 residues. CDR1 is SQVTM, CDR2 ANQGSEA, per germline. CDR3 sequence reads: CSVEPGTYNEQFF. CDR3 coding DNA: TGCAGCGTTGAACCGGGGACCTACAATGAGCAGTTCTTC.

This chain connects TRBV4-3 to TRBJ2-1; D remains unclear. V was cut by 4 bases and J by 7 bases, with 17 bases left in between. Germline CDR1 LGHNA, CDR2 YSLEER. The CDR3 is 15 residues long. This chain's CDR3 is CASSLQQSSRNEQFF. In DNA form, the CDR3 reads TGCGCCAGCAGCCTCCAGCAGAGTAGCCGGAATGAGCAGTTCTTC.

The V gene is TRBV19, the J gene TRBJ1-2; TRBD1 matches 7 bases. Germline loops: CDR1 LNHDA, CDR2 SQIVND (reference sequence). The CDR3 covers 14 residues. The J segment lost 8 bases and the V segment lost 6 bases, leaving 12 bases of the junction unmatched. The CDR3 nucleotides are TGTGCCAGTAGCCCGACAGGGATGGAGTACGGCTACACCTTC. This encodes CASSPTGMEYGYTF.

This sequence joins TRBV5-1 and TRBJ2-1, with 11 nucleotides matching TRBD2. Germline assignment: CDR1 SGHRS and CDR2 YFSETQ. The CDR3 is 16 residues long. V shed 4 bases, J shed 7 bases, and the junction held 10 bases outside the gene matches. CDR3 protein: CASSPLAGGGRNEQFF. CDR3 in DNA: TGCGCCAGCAGCCCCTTAGCGGGAGGGGGGCGAAATGAGCAGTTCTTC.

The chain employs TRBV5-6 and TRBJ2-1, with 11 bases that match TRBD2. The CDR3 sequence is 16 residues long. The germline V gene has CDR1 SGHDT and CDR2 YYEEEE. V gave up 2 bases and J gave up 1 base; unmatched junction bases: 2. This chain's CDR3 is CASSLLAGVSYNEQFF. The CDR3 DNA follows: TGTGCCAGCAGCTTACTAGCGGGAGTTTCCTACAATGAGCAGTTCTTC.

In nucleotides, the CDR3 is TGTGCCAGCAGCTCGACAGACAGGGGTTTAAACACCGGGGAGCTGTTTTTT. As protein: CASSSTDRGLNTGELFF. The chain links TRBV7-9 to TRBJ2-2, with TRBD1 matching 8 bases. The CDR3 has 17 amino acids. Germline V gene sequence: CDR1 SEHNR, CDR2 FQNEAQ (reference sequence). The junction had 9 bases not matched to a gene; V was cut back by 4 bases and J by 2 bases.

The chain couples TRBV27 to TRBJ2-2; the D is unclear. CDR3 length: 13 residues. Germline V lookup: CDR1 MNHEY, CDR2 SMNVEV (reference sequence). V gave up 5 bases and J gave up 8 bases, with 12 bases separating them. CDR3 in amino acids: CASSLNLRGELFF. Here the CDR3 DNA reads TGTGCCAGCAGTCTCAACCTGAGGGGGGAGCTGTTTTTT.

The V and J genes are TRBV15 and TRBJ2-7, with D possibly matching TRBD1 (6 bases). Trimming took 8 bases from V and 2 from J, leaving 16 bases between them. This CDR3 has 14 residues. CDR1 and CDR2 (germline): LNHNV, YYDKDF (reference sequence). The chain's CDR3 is CATGDQRTAYEQYF. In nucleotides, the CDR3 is TGTGCCACCGGAGACCAGAGGACAGCCTACGAGCAGTACTTC. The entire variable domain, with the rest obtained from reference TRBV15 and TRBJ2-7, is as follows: DAMVIQNPRYQVTQFGKPVTLSCSQTLNHNVMYWYQQKSSQAPKLLFHYYDKDFNNEADTPDNFQSRRPNTSFCFLDIRSPGLGDTAMYLCATGDQRTAYEQYFGPGTRLTVT.

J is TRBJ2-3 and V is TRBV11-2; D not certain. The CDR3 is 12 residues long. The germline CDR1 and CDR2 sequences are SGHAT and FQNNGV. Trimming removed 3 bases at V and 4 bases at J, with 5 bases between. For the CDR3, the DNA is TGTGCCAGCAGCTTTTTGCCAGATACGCAGTATTTT. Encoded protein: CASSFLPDTQYF.

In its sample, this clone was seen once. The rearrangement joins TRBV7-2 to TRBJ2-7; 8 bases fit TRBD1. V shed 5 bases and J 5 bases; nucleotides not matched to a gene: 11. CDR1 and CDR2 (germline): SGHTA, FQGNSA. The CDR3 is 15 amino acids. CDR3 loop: CASSPSHRGEHEQYF. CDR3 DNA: TGTGCCAGCAGCCCATCGCACAGGGGGGAGCACGAGCAGTACTTC.

CDR3: CASSQGLGRGETQYF. CDR3 coding DNA: TGTGCCAGCAGTCAAGGGTTGGGCAGGGGGGAGACCCAGTACTTC. This chain joins TRBV7-7 and TRBJ2-5; 7 bases match TRBD1. The CDR3 totals 15 residues. J lost 5 bases, V lost 6 bases, and 12 bases had no gene match. Per germline, CDR1 SSHAT and CDR2 FNYEAQ (reference sequence).

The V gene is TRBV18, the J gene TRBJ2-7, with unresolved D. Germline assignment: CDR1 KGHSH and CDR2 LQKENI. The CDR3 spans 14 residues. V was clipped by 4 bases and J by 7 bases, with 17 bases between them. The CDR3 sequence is CASSLALEVWEQYF. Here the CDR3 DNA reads TGTGCCAGCTCACTGGCCCTTGAGGTATGGGAGCAGTACTTC.

DNA for the CDR3: TGTGCCAGCTCACCATCCAGGGGCGGTACCAAAAACATTCAGTACTTC. Its translation: CASSPSRGGTKNIQYF. This rearrangement joins TRBV18 to TRBJ2-4; weak D call: TRBD1 (6 bases). CDR1 is KGHSH, CDR2 LQKENI, per germline. The V end was cut by 2 bases, the J end by 2 bases, with 13 bases between. This CDR3 comprises 16 residues.